This T cell receptor beta chain was sequenced for a study of T cells in Graves' hyperthyroidism and ophthalmopathy. Notes on the study in general: In validation, the model predicted ophthalmopathy. These predictions came a median 6.5 months before onset.

Patients having uncontrolled infection, another autoimmune disease, pregnancy or lactation were not included. Clinical symptoms, serum thyroxine and TRAb, thyroid ultrasound and orbital computed tomography together formed the diagnostic basis. The PBMCs were sourced from fresh peripheral blood (more than 9 ml). Regions amplified from RNA transcripts were the TCR beta CDR3 regions. The primer set for the first-round RT-PCR of the TCR CDR3 was HTBI. TCRdb called the multiplex PCR reads again in MiXCR, with one record for every CDR3 protein. Here the sample spans nearly 600,000 distinct CDR3 sequences, about 14% being singletons. On this clonotype itself: What it binds is unknown.

The receptor comes from a woman aged 25 to 39 with Graves' hyperthyroidism that later progressed to Graves' ophthalmopathy. The specimen was blood.

The CDR3 DNA follows: TGTGCCAGTATTACAGGGGGATCAAACACTGAAGCTTTCTTT. This encodes CASITGGSNTEAFF. The V call is TRBV19, the J call TRBJ1-1; 8 nucleotides align to TRBD1. Per the germline V gene, CDR1 is LNHDA and CDR2 is SQIVND (reference sequence). The CDR3 loop spans 14 amino acids. The V and J ends lost 7 bases and 2 bases, in that order; junction bases with no gene match: 6.